One sample yielded the 2 T cell receptor beta chains listed below, sequenced in a study of shared clonotypes between healthy human individuals. Repertoires were generated with immunoSEQ multiplex PCR, while TCRdb's copy carries only in-frame clones and drops some. The table has around 700,000 clones, roughly 78% seen once. Sequenced sample: memory CD4+ T cells sorted from blood. The subset: CD45RA-negative fraction. Receptor source: a woman aged 25 to 39 in good health.

This clone was recorded a few times. V is TRBV2 and J is TRBJ2-1, with 10 bases lining up with TRBD1. The ends lost 10 bases at V and 7 bases at J; junction bases unmatched: 10. The CDR3 consists of 14 residues. Germline CDR1 reads SNHLY; CDR2 reads FYNNEI. This chain's CDR3 is CAIITGTGVNEQFF. CDR3 in DNA: TGTGCCATCATCACCGGGACAGGGGTGAATGAGCAGTTCTTC.

This clone was counted only a few times. This rearrangement joins TRBV5-1 to TRBJ2-3, with D possibly matching TRBD2 (5 bases). The CDR3 runs to 13 residues. Germline CDR1 SGHRS, CDR2 YFSETQ. V lost 4 bases and J lost 4, with 10 bases in between. The CDR3 region is CASSPQLADTQYF. DNA of the CDR3: TGCGCCAGCAGCCCCCAACTAGCAGATACGCAGTATTTT.